What follows describes a single T cell receptor beta chain. Its antigen remains unknown. Germline is not matched at one junction end, which may reflect a read error. The sample is drawn from a study of T-cell reconstitution after alpha-beta-depleted transplantation in children. Overall study results and limits: Two months or so post-transplant, alpha-beta T cells reportedly derived from several hundred expanded graft clones. TCRbeta diversity was high at day 60 in some patients (a result of surviving recipient T cells and thymic progenitors). Newly produced T cells mostly accounted for T-cell counts and diversity one year post-transplant.

Unique molecular identifiers featured in how the TCRbeta library was prepared. In TCRdb, the PCR reads were re-called with MiXCR into one record per CDR3 protein. Among about 980,000 distinct CDR3 sequences listed, around 30% were seen once. This sequence originates from a boy less than two years old who had a stem cell transplant for SCID, so the T cells may come from the graft donor. The sequences come from PBMCs, mostly from graft donor cells, collected 360 days after TCRalphabeta/CD19-depleted stem cell transplant.

In nucleotides, the CDR3 is TGTGCCAGCAGCCCCGGGACTAGCCCCTACGATGAGCAGTTCTTC. Its translation: CASSPGTSPYDEQFF. V usage is TRBV27 and J usage is TRBJ2-1; 9 bases align to TRBD2. From germline, CDR1 is MNHEY and CDR2 SMNVEV (reference sequence). CDR3 length: 15 amino acids.